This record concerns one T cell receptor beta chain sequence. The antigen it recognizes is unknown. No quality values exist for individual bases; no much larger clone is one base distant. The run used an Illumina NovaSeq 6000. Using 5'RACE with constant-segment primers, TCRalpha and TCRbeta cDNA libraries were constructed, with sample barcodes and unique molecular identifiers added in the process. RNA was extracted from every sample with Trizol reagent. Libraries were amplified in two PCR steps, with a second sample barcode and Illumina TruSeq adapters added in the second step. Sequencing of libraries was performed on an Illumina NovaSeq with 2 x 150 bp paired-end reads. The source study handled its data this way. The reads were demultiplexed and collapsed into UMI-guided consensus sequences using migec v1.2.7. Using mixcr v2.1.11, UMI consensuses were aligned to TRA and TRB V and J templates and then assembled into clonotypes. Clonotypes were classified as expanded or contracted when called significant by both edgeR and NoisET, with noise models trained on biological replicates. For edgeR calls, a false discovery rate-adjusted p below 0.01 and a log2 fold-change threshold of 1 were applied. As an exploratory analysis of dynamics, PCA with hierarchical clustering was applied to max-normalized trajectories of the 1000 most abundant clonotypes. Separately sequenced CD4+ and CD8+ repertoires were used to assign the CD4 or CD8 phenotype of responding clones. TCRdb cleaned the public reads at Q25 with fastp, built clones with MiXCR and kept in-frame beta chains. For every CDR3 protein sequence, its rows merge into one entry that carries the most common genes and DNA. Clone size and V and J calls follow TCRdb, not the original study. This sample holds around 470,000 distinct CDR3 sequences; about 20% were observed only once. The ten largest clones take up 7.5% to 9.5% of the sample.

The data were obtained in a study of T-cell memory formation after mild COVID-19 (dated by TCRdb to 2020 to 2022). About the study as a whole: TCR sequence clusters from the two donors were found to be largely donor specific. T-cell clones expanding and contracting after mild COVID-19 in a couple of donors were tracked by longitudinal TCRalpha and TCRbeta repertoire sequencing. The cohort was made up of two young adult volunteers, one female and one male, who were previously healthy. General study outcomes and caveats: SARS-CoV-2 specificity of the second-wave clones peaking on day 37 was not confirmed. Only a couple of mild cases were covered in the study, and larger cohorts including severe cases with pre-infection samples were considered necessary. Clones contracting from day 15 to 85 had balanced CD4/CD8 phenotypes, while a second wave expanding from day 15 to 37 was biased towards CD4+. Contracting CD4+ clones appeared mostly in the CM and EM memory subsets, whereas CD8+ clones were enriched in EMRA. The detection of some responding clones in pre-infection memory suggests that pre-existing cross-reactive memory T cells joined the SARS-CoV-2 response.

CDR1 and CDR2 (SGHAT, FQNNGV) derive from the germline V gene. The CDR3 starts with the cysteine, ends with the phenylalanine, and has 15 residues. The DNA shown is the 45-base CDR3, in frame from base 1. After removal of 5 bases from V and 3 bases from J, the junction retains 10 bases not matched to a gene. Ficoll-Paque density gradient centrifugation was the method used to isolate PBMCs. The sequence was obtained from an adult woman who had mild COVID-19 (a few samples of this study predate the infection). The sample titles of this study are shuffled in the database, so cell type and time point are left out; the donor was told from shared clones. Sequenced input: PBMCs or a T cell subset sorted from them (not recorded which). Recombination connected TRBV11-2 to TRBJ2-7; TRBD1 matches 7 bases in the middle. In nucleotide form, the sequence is TGTGCCAGCAGCGTCCAAACAGGGGTAGGCTACGAGCAGTACTTC. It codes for CASSVQTGVGYEQYF.